Described below is a single TCR beta chain sequence and its context. The CDR3 has 13 residues. Germline V CDR1 and CDR2: MDHEN, SYDVKM. V lost 3 bases to trimming and J lost 0 bases, with 6 bases between them. These data belong to a study of somatic mutations in cytotoxic T cells in rheumatoid arthritis. Assay: immunoSEQ multiplex PCR; the TCRdb copy retains only in-frame clones and omits some. Of several thousand clones in the sample, just under 80% were seen once. The sequenced material came from CD8+ T cells sorted from blood. The origin of this receptor is an adult with rheumatoid arthritis. The chain links TRBV28 to TRBJ2-7; no reliable D call. This CDR3 reads CASSFRLSYEQYV. In nucleotides, the CDR3 is TGTGCCAGCAGTTTCAGGCTCTCCTACGAGCAGTACGTC.